This TCR beta chain is from a study of blood T cells in healthy people across ages. Study summary: Template switching picked up about one barcoded beta molecule for each two T cells.

Points from the study as a whole: There was no known CMV status for donors, so expanded clonotype changes were possibly confounded. Long-lived and aged donors differed, with more naive CD4+ cells and higher diversity in the long-lived.

Drawn from each donor were ten milliliters of peripheral blood. This clonotype was detected only a few times. Antigen unknown. Trimming cost V 7 bases and J 5 bases; bases outside gene matches: 14. The CDR3 length is 17 residues. CDR1 LGHDT and CDR2 YNNKEL come from the germline V gene (reference sequence). Alongside a J-beta primer mix, a sample-barcoded 5' primer served in a second PCR lasting roughly 6 to 11 cycles. From the 5' RACE reads, TCRdb called clonotypes with MiXCR, one entry per CDR3 protein. The table has fewer than 1.5 million distinct CDR3 sequences, roughly 45% seen once. The rearrangement uses TRBV3-1 and TRBJ1-6; the match to TRBD1 covers 7 bases. This TCR was recovered from a young woman in good health. Input material: blood. The DNA of the CDR3 is TGTGCCAGCACTGGGGCAGGGGGGATTCAGAATAATTCACCCCTCCACTTT. As protein: CASTGAGGIQNNSPLHF.